This is a list of T cell receptor beta chains from one sample in a study of identical twins. TCRdb passed the 5' RACE reads through MiXCR, listing each CDR3 protein once. The sample lists 350,000 or so distinct CDR3 sequences; approximately 10% were seen once. Sample: naive T cells sorted from blood. The receptors shown here come from a woman aged 45 to 65 in good health. Both conserved end residues are part of each CDR3. D genes are given only for firm matches. Size values are once, few and many counts, or a class for expanded clones, and some rows have none.

few	TRBV7-9	NA	TRBJ1-1	CASSFRDTGHTEAFF	TGTGCCAGCAGCTTTAGGGATACAGGGCACACTGAAGCTTTCTTT
few	TRBV4-1	NA	TRBJ1-1	CASMPMQESGAEAFF	TGCGCCAGCATGCCTATGCAGGAGTCGGGCGCTGAAGCTTTCTTT
many	TRBV20-1	NA	TRBJ2-3	CSAAHRDTQYF	TGCAGTGCTGCACATCGGGATACGCAGTATTTT
few	TRBV6-6	TRBD2	TRBJ2-1	CASLAGANYNEQFF	TGTGCCAGCCTGGCGGGAGCAAACTACAATGAGCAGTTCTTC
few	TRBV9	NA	TRBJ2-1	CASSVGPASRSSYNEQFF	TGTGCCAGCAGCGTAGGTCCGGCTAGCCGGAGCTCCTACAATGAGCAGTTCTTC
many	TRBV12-3/TRBV12-4	TRBD2	TRBJ2-5	CASQMGRGAETGYRKTQYF	TGTGCCTCGCAGATGGGGCGGGGGGCCGAGACGGGATATAGAAAGACCCAGTACTTC
NA	TRBV20-1	NA	TRBJ2-5	CSARPRTGWEETQYF	TGCAGTGCTAGACCACGGACTGGCTGGGAGGAGACCCAGTACTTC
few	TRBV6-6	TRBD2	TRBJ2-3	CASSLGGLDGHTQYF	TGTGCCAGCAGTTTGGGGGGACTAGACGGTCACACGCAGTATTTT
many	TRBV29-1	TRBD1	TRBJ1-2	CSVDSRTGILDGYTF	TGCAGCGTTGATTCCCGGACAGGGATCTTGGATGGCTACACCTTC
few	TRBV24-1	NA	TRBJ2-5	CATSDLTGSVQETQYF	TGTGCCACCAGTGATTTGACGGGGTCGGTCCAAGAGACCCAGTACTTC
NA	TRBV20-1	NA	TRBJ2-7	CSASLQTESYEQYF	TGCAGTGCTAGTCTACAGACTGAATCCTACGAGCAGTACTTC
few	TRBV10-3	NA	TRBJ1-1	CATQLGGMNTEAFF	TGTGCCACCCAATTGGGGGGAATGAACACTGAAGCTTTCTTT
NA	TRBV9	NA	TRBJ2-5	CASSNGGSETQYF	TGTGCCAGCAGTAATGGGGGGTCGGAGACCCAGTACTTC
few	TRBV7-9	TRBD2	TRBJ2-5	CASSSLPLAGGETQYF	TGTGCCAGCAGCTCGCTCCCGCTAGCGGGAGGTGAGACCCAGTACTTC
few	TRBV5-8	NA	TRBJ2-2	CASSLGTSNTGELFF	TGTGCCAGCAGCTTGGGTACCTCGAACACCGGGGAGCTGTTTTTT
NA	TRBV6-5	NA	TRBJ2-7	CASSYSRAYEQYF	TGTGCCAGCAGTTACAGCAGGGCCTACGAGCAGTACTTC
few	TRBV15	NA	TRBJ2-2	CATSHRNTGELFF	TGTGCCACCAGCCACAGAAACACCGGGGAGCTGTTTTTT
many	TRBV29-1	NA	TRBJ2-7	CSVRESSGYEQYF	TGCAGCGTCCGGGAGTCTTCGGGCTACGAGCAGTACTTC
NA	TRBV5-1	NA	TRBJ2-2	CASSPLTRENTGELFF	TGCGCCAGCAGCCCGTTGACCCGGGAGAACACCGGGGAGCTGTTTTTT
few	TRBV12-3/TRBV12-4	NA	TRBJ2-2	CASSRHKNTGELFF	TGTGCCAGCAGTCGTCATAAGAACACCGGGGAGCTGTTTTTT
few	TRBV20-1	NA	TRBJ1-6	CSAREGGARLNSPLHF	TGCAGTGCTAGAGAAGGGGGGGCGCGGCTGAATTCACCCCTCCACTTT
NA	TRBV9	NA	TRBJ1-3	CASGGSGNTIYF	TGTGCCAGCGGGGGCTCTGGAAACACCATATATTTT
NA	TRBV9	TRBD2	TRBJ2-7	CASSASGREGEQYF	TGTGCCAGCAGCGCGAGCGGGAGGGAGGGCGAGCAGTACTTC
few	TRBV15	TRBD2	TRBJ2-7	CATSREGGRAWEQYF	TGTGCCACCAGCAGAGAAGGCGGGAGGGCCTGGGAGCAGTACTTC
many	TRBV12-3/TRBV12-4	TRBD2	TRBJ2-1	CASRPQTSGNEQFF	TGTGCCAGCAGACCCCAGACTAGCGGTAATGAGCAGTTCTTC
few	TRBV12-3/TRBV12-4	NA	TRBJ2-7	CASSLQGWAYEQYF	TGTGCCAGCAGTTTACAGGGGTGGGCCTACGAGCAGTACTTC
NA	TRBV27	NA	TRBJ2-3	CASSSPPTDTQYF	TGTGCCAGCAGCTCCCCCCCCACAGATACGCAGTATTTT
NA	TRBV6-2/TRBV6-3	NA	TRBJ1-2	CASTRDLANYGYTF	TGTGCCAGCACCCGGGACCTAGCTAACTATGGCTACACCTTC
many	TRBV5-5	NA	TRBJ2-1	CASSSWRGNEQFF	TGTGCCAGCAGCTCCTGGAGGGGAAATGAGCAGTTCTTC
NA	TRBV12-3/TRBV12-4	NA	TRBJ2-1	CASSPAESEFF	TGTGCCAGCAGTCCGGCGGAGAGCGAGTTCTTC
many	TRBV5-1	TRBD1	TRBJ1-1	CASSDRVNTEAFF	TGCGCCAGCAGCGACAGGGTAAACACTGAAGCTTTCTTT
NA	TRBV7-9	NA	TRBJ2-1	CASSFGGQNEQFF	TGTGCCAGCAGCTTTGGGGGGCAGAATGAGCAGTTCTTC
NA	TRBV9	TRBD2	TRBJ2-6	CASSEGTSGSFPSGANVLTF	TGTGCCAGCAGCGAGGGGACTAGCGGGAGTTTCCCCTCTGGGGCCAACGTCCTGACTTTC
few	TRBV6-5	NA	TRBJ1-1	CASRPLRALMAFF	TGTGCCAGCAGACCTCTGAGGGCCCTTATGGCTTTCTTT
few	TRBV5-1	NA	TRBJ2-7	CASSLRAGRNEQYF	TGCGCCAGCAGCTTGCGAGCGGGTAGGAACGAGCAGTACTTC
many	TRBV7-2	NA	TRBJ2-5	CASSGGQETQYF	TGTGCCAGCAGCGGGGGTCAAGAGACCCAGTACTTC
many	TRBV12-3/TRBV12-4	TRBD2	TRBJ2-3	CASSRTSVYTDTQYF	TGTGCCAGCAGTCGGACTAGCGTATATACAGATACGCAGTATTTT
many	TRBV12-3/TRBV12-4	NA	TRBJ1-1	CASSFRQMNTEAFF	TGTGCCAGCAGTTTCCGGCAAATGAACACTGAAGCTTTCTTT